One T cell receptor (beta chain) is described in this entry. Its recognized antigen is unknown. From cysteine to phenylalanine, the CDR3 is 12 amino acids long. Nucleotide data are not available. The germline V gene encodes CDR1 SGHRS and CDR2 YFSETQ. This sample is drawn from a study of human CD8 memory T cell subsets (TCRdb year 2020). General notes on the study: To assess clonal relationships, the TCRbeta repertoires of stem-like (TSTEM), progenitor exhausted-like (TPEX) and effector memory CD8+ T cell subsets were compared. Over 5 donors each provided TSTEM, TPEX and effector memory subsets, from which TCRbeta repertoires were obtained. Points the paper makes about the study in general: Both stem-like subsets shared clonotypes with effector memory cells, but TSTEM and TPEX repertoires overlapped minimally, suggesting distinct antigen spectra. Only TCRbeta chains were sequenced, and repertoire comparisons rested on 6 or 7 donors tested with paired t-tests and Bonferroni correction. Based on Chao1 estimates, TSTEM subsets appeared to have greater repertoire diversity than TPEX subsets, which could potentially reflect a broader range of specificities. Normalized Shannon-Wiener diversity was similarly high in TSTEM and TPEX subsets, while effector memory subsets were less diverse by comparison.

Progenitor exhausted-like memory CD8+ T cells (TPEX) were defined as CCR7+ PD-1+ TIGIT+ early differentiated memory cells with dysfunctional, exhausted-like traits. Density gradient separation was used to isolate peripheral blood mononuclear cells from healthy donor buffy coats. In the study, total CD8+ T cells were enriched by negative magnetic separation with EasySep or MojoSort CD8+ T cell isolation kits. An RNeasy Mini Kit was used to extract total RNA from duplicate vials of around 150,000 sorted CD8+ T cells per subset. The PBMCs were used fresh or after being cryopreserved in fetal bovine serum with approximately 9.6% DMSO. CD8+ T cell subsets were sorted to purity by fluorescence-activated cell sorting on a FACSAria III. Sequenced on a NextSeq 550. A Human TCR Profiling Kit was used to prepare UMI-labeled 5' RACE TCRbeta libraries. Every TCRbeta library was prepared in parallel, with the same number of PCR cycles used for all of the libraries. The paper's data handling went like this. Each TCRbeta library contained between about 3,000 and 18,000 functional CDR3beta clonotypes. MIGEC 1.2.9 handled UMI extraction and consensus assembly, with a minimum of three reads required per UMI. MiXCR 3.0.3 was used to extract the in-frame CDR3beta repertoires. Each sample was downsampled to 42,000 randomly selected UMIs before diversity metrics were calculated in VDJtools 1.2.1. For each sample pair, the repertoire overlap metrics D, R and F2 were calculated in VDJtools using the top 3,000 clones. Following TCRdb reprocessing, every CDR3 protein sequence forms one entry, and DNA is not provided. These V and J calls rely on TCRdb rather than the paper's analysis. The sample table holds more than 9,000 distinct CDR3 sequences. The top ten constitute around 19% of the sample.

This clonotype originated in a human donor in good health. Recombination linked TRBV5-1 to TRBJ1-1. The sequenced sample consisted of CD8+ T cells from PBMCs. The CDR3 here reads CASRRGNTEAFF.